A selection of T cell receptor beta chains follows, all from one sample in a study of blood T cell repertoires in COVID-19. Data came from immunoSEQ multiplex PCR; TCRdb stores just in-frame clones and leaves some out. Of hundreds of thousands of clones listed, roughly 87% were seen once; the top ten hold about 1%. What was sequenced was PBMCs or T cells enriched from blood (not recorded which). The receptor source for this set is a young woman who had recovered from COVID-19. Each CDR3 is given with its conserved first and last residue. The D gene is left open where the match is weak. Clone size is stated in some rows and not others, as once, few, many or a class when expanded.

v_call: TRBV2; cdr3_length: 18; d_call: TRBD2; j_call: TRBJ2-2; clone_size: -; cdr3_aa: CASRPGLAGGPHTGELFF
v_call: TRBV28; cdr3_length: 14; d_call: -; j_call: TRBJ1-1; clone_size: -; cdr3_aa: CASSLERVLTEAFF
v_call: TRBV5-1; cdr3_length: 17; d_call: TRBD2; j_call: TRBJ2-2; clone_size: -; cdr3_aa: CASSWILAGSNTGELFF
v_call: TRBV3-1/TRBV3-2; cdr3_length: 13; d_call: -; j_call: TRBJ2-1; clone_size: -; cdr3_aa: CASSQDWGREQFF
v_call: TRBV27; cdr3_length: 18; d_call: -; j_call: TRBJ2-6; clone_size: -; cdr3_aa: CASSHPPGGYSGANVLTF
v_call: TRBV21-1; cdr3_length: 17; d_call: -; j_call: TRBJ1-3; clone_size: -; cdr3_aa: CASSNPTGSNSGNTIYF
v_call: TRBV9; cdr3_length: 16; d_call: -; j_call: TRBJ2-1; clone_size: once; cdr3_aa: CASSVPVAGSVNEQFF
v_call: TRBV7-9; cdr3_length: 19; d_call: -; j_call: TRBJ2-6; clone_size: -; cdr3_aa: CASSSSRGNQYSGANVLTF
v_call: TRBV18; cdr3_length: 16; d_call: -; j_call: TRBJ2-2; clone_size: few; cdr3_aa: CASSLRGDPNTGELFF
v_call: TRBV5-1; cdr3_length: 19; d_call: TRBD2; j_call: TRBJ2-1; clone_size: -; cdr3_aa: CASSQGLAGGTSSYNEQFF
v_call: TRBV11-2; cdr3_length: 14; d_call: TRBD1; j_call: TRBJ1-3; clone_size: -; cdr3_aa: CASSWDRAGNTIYF
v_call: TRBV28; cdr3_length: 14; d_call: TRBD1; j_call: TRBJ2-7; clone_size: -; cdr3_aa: CASYRDRGPYEQYF
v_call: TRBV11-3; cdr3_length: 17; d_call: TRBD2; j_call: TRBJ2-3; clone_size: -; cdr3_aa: CASSSGRREEGTDTQYF
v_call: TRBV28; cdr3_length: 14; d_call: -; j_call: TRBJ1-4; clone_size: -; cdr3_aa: CATDGMREHEKLFF
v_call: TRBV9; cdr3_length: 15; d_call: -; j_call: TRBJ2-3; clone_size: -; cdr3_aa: CASSERSERTDTQYF
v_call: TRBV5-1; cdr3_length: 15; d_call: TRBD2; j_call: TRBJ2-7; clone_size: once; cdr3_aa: CASSPGGGHDYEQYF